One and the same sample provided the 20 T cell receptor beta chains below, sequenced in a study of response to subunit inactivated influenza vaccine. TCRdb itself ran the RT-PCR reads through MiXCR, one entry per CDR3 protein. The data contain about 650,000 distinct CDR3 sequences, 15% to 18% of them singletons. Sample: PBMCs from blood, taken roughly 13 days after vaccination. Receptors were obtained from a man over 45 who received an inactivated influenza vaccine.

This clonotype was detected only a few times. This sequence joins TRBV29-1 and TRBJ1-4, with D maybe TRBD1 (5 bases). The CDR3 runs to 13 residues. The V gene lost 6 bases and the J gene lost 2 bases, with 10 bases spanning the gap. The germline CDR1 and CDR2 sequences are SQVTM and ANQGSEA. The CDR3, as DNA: TGCAGCGTGAGGGGTGGCACTAATGAAAAACTGTTTTTT. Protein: CSVRGGTNEKLFF.

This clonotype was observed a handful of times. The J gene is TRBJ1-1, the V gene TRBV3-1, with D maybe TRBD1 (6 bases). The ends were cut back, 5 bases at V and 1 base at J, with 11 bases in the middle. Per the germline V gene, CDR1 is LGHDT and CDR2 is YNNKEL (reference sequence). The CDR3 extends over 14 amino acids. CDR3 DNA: TGTGCCAGCAGCAAGGGGGGGCAGAACACTGAAGCTTTCTTT. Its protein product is CASSKGGQNTEAFF.

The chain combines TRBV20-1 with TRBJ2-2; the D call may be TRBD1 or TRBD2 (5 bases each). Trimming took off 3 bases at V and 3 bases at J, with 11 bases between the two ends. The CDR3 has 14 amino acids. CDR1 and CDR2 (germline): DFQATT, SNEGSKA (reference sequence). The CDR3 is CSARVGPYTGELFF. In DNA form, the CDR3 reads TGCAGTGCTAGGGTGGGACCATACACCGGGGAGCTGTTTTTT.

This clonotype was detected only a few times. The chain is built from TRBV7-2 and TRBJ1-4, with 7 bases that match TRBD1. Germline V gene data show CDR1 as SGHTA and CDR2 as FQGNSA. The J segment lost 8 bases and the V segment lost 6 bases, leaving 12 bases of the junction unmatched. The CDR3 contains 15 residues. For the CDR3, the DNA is TGTGCCAGCAGACAAACCGGGACAGTGCTGGAAAAACTGTTTTTT. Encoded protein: CASRQTGTVLEKLFF. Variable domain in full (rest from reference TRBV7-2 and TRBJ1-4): GAGVSQSPSNKVTEKGKDVELRCDPISGHTALYWYRQSLGQGLEFLIYFQGNSAPDKSGLPSDRFSAERTGGSVSTLTIQRTQQEDSAVYLCASRQTGTVLEKLFFGSGTQLSVL.

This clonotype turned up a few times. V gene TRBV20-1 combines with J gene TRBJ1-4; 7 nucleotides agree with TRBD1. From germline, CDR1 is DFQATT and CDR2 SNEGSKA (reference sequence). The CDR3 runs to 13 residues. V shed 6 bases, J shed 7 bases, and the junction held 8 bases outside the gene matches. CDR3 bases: TGCAGTGCGACAGGGTCCGTGGCTGAAAAACTGTTTTTT. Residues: CSATGSVAEKLFF.

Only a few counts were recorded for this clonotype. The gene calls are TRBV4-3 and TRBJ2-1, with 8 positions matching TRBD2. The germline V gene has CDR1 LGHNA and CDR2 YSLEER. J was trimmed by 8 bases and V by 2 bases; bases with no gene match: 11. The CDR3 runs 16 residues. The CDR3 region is CASSQSSLREGYEQFF. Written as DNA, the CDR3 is TGCGCCAGCAGCCAATCGAGTTTACGGGAGGGATATGAGCAGTTCTTC.

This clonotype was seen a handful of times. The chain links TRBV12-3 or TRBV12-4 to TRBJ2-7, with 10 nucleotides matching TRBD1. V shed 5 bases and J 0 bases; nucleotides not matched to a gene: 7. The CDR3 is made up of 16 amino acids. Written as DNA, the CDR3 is TGTGCCAGCAGTGTTGGACAGGGGGGGAGCTCCTACGAGCAGTACTTC. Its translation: CASSVGQGGSSYEQYF.

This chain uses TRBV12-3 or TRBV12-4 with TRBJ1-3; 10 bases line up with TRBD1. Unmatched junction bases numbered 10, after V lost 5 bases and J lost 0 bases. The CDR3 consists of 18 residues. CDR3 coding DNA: TGTGCCAGCAGTCCAGACAGGGGGCAAGCCAACTCTGGAAACACCATATATTTT. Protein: CASSPDRGQANSGNTIYF.

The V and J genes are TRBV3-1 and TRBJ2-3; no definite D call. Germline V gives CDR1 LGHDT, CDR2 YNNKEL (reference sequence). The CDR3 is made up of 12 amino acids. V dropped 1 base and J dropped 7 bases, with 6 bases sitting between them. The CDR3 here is CASSQGLYTQYF. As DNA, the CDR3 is TGTGCCAGCAGCCAAGGACTGTATACGCAGTATTTT.

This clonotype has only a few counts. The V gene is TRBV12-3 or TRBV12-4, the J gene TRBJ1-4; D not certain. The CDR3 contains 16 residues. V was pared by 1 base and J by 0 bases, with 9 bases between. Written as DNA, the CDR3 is TGTGCCAGCAGTTTAGGAGATTTTGCAACTAATGAAAAACTGTTTTTT. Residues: CASSLGDFATNEKLFF.

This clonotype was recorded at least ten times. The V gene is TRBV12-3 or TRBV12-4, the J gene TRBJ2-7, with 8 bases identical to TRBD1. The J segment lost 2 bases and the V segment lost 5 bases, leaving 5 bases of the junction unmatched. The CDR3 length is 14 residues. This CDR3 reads CASSEGQGAYEQYF. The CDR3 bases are TGTGCCAGCAGTGAAGGACAGGGAGCCTACGAGCAGTACTTC.

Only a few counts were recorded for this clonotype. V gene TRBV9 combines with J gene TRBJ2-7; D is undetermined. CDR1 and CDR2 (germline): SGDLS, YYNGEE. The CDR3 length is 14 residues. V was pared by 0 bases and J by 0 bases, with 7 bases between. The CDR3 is CASSVDLSSYEQYF. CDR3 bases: TGTGCCAGCAGCGTAGACCTCAGCTCCTACGAGCAGTACTTC.

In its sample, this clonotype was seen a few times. The CDR3 loop reads CASSPTTASSYNEQFF. CDR3 coding DNA: TGCGCCAGCAGCCCCACAACAGCGAGCTCCTACAATGAGCAGTTCTTC. V gene TRBV5-1 combines with J gene TRBJ2-1; no definite D call. The V end was cut by 4 bases, the J end by 0 bases, with 14 bases between. The CDR3 is 16 amino acids. The germline CDR1 and CDR2 sequences are SGHRS and YFSETQ.

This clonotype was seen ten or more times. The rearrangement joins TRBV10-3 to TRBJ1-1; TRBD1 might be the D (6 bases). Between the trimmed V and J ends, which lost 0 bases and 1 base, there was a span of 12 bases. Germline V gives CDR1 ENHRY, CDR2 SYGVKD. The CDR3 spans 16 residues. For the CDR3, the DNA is TGTGCCATCAGTGAGTCCGGATTGACAGGGAACACTGAAGCTTTCTTT. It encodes CAISESGLTGNTEAFF.

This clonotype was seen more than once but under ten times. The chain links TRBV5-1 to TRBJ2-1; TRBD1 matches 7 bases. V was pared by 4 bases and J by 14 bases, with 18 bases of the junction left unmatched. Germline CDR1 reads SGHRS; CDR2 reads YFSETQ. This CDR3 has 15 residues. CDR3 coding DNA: TGCGCCAGCAGCCATATATTGGACAGGCGTCTACAGAAGTTCTTC. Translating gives CASSHILDRRLQKFF.

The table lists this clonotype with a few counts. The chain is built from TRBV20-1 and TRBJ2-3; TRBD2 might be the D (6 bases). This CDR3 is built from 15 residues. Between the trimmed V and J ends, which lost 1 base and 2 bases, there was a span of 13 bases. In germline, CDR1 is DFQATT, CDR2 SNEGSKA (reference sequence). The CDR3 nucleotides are TGCAGTGCTAGAGGGACTACGACCTACACAGATACGCAGTATTTT. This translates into CSARGTTTYTDTQYF.

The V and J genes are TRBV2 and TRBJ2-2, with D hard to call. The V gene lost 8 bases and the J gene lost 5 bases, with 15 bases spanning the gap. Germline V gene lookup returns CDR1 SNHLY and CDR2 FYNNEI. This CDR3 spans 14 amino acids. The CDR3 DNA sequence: TGTGCCAGCCGAGAGGTACCACGGACCGGGGAGCTGTTTTTT. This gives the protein CASREVPRTGELFF.

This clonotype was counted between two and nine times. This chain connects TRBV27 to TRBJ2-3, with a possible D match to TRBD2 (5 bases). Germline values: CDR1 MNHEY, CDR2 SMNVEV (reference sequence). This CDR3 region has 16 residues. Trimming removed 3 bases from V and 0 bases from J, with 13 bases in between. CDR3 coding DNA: TGTGCCAGCAGTTTCGATATCCAGCGGAGCACAGATACGCAGTATTTT. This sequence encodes CASSFDIQRSTDTQYF.

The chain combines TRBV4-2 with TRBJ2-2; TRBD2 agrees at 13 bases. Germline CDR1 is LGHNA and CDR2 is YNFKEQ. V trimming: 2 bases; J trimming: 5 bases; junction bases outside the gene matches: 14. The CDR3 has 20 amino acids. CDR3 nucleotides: TGTGCCAGCAGCCAACCTACTAGCGGGGGGGTTATATTGGGTACCGGGGAGCTGTTTTTT. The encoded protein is CASSQPTSGGVILGTGELFF.

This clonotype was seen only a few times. Here the CDR3 reads CASSQGHQGGVYEQYF. Written as DNA, the CDR3 is TGCGCCAGCAGCCAAGGGCACCAGGGAGGCGTCTACGAGCAGTACTTC. This rearrangement joins TRBV4-3 to TRBJ2-7; weak D call: TRBD2 (6 bases). With 1 base removed from V and 3 bases from J, the gap between germline ends came to 16 bases. This CDR3 region has 16 residues. Germline values: CDR1 LGHNA, CDR2 YSLEER.